What follows are 32 T cell receptor beta chains derived from one specimen sequenced in a study of blood T cell repertoires in COVID-19. The data were produced by immunoSEQ multiplex PCR, yet TCRdb's version contains in-frame clones alone and is incomplete. The table records around 300,000 clones, 83% of them present only once. Specimen: peripheral blood. All receptors come from a woman aged 45-65 years who had recovered from COVID-19.

V is TRBV7-2 and J is TRBJ2-7, with a tentative D call TRBD1 (6 bases). This CDR3 has 15 amino acids. With 0 bases removed from V and 0 bases from J, the gap between germline ends came to 9 bases. Germline CDR1 reads SGHTA; CDR2 reads FQGNSA. As DNA, the CDR3 is TGTGCCAGCAGCTTAGCGTGGACAGACTCCTACGAGCAGTACTTC. This sequence encodes CASSLAWTDSYEQYF.

J is TRBJ2-1 and V is TRBV5-1; perhaps TRBD2 as D (5 bases). V was clipped by 0 bases and J by 5 bases, with 15 bases between them. The CDR3 is 16 amino acids. Germline V gives CDR1 SGHRS, CDR2 YFSETQ. CDR3 nucleotides: TGCGCCAGCAGCTTGGTTGCTTACGGGAAGGACAATGAGCAGTTCTTC. Translation: CASSLVAYGKDNEQFF.

By share, this clone counts as medium-sized. The rearrangement joins TRBV15 to TRBJ2-3; TRBD2 agrees at 12 bases. The ends lost 3 bases at V and 2 bases at J; junction bases unmatched: 3. CDR3 length: 16 residues. The germline V gene encodes CDR1 LNHNV and CDR2 YYDKDF (reference sequence). CDR3 region: CATSRWTSGTTDTQYF. The CDR3 DNA reads TGTGCCACCAGCAGGTGGACTAGCGGGACCACAGATACGCAGTATTTT.

This clone was seen a single time. The chain is built from TRBV20-1 and TRBJ1-2; D unresolved. Per the germline V gene, CDR1 is DFQATT and CDR2 is SNEGSKA (reference sequence). The germline V and J ends were trimmed by 3 bases and 2 bases, with 7 bases remaining between them. The CDR3 contains 12 residues. Written as DNA, the CDR3 is TGCAGTGCTAGTAGCATGAACTATGGCTACACCTTC. It translates to CSASSMNYGYTF.

The rearrangement joins TRBV5-5 to TRBJ2-2; 12 nucleotides align to TRBD2. This CDR3 is built from 16 residues. Germline V lookup: CDR1 SGHKS, CDR2 YYEKEE (reference sequence). V lost 5 bases to trimming and J lost 1 base; unmatched junction nucleotides: 3. Written as DNA, the CDR3 is TGTGCCAGCAGGACACTAGCGGGGGGGAACACCGGGGAGCTGTTTTTT. Its translation: CASRTLAGGNTGELFF.

The chain combines TRBV18 with TRBJ1-4; D not resolved. The CDR3 consists of 15 residues. V was pared by 2 bases and J by 3 bases, with 10 bases between. Germline-derived CDR1 and CDR2 are KGHSH and LQKENI. The CDR3 bases are TGTGCCAGCTCACCAAGAGAGTCGGCTAATGAAAAACTGTTTTTT. Its protein product is CASSPRESANEKLFF.

The V and J genes are TRBV11-2 and TRBJ1-1; D uncertain. The CDR3 sequence is 15 residues long. V lost 5 bases and J 1 base, leaving 14 bases between the germline ends. In germline, CDR1 is SGHAT, CDR2 FQNNGV. The CDR3 region is CASSPQELWNTEAFF. DNA of the CDR3: TGTGCCAGCAGCCCACAAGAATTATGGAACACTGAAGCTTTCTTT. The full variable domain, with the rest looked up from reference TRBV11-2 and TRBJ1-1, is EAGVAQSPRYKIIEKRQSVAFWCNPISGHATLYWYQQILGQGPKLLIQFQNNGVVDDSQLPKDRFSAERLKGVDSTLKIQPAKLEDSAVYLCASSPQELWNTEAFFGQGTRLTVV.

To note about this clone: The junction does not match germline at one end; this may be a read error. V is TRBV28 and J is TRBJ2-3; possibly TRBD2 for D (5 bases). This CDR3 comprises 12 residues. CDR1 is MDHEN, CDR2 SYDVKM, per germline. The CDR3 DNA reads as TGTGCCAGCAGCTCCTGGGTCGGCCAGGAGGATTTT. It codes for CASSSWVGQEDF.

The chain combines TRBV6-5 with TRBJ2-1; TRBD2 matches 9 bases. This CDR3 contains 15 residues. The germline V gene has CDR1 MNHEY and CDR2 SVGAGI. The junction had 9 bases not matched to a gene; V was cut back by 2 bases and J by 10 bases. CDR3 sequence: CASSYTASGALEQFF. The CDR3 DNA reads as TGTGCCAGCAGTTACACGGCTAGCGGGGCGCTGGAGCAGTTCTTC.

The CDR3 protein is CASSPWTGQPQHF. The CDR3 DNA reads TGTGCCAGCAGTCCTTGGACAGGCCAGCCCCAGCATTTT. The chain joins TRBV12-3 or TRBV12-4 to TRBJ1-5; 7 nucleotides agree with TRBD1. The V and J ends lost 5 bases and 7 bases, in that order; junction bases with no gene match: 5. There are 13 residues in the CDR3.

The chain has TRBV6-5 and TRBJ1-3; maybe TRBD1 (6 bases). The germline V gene encodes CDR1 MNHEY and CDR2 SVGAGI. Trimming left V 0 bases short and J 5 bases short, with 14 bases between. The CDR3 sequence is 16 residues long. The DNA of the CDR3 is TGTGCCAGCAGTTACTCGGGCGGGGGCGCGCGAAACACCATATATTTT. This translates into CASSYSGGGARNTIYF.

The rearrangement uses TRBV19 and TRBJ1-5; D ambiguous. The V gene lost 5 bases and the J gene lost 4 bases, with 9 bases spanning the gap. Germline CDR1 and CDR2: LNHDA and SQIVND (reference sequence). The CDR3 runs 13 residues. CDR3 DNA sequence: TGTGCCAGTAGTCTACGTCTTAATCAGCCCCAGCATTTT. Its protein product is CASSLRLNQPQHF.

V is TRBV7-2 and J is TRBJ1-2; the D gene is possibly TRBD1 (5 bases). Trimming removed 5 bases at V and 7 bases at J, with 17 bases between. CDR3 length: 14 residues. CDR1 and CDR2 (germline): SGHTA, FQGNSA. DNA of the CDR3: TGTGCCAGCAGCCCACGCAGGGTGAGAAGTGGCTACACCTTC. Amino acids: CASSPRRVRSGYTF.

The CDR3 nucleotides read TGTGCCAGCAGCCAGACAGGGTACCGGACAGATACGCAGTATTTT. It specifies CASSQTGYRTDTQYF. The V gene is TRBV5-4, the J gene TRBJ2-3; TRBD1 agrees at 7 bases. The J segment lost 3 bases and the V segment lost 4 bases, leaving 8 bases of the junction unmatched. The length of the CDR3 is 15 residues. Looked up from germline, CDR1 is SGHNT and CDR2 is YYREEE (reference sequence).

The rearrangement uses TRBV6-5 and TRBJ2-7, with D tentatively TRBD2 (5 bases). This CDR3 region has 13 residues. Germline CDR1 and CDR2: MNHEY and SVGAGI. V dropped 5 bases and J dropped 12 bases, with 20 bases sitting between them. The CDR3 reads CASSPREEGKRYF. In nucleotides, the CDR3 is TGTGCCAGCAGTCCCCGGGAAGAAGGGAAGAGGTACTTC.

The chain is built from TRBV28 and TRBJ2-7, with 7 bases identical to TRBD1. The CDR3 consists of 15 residues. The ends lost 5 bases at V and 0 bases at J; junction bases unmatched: 7. Germline V lookup: CDR1 MDHEN, CDR2 SYDVKM. The CDR3 DNA reads TGTGCCAGCAGTCTCGGGACAGCGAGCTCCTACGAGCAGTACTTC. This sequence encodes CASSLGTASSYEQYF.

This clone showed up just a few times. The V and J genes are TRBV4-1 and TRBJ2-1; 7 bases match TRBD1. V dropped 4 bases and J dropped 2; count of bases not matched to a gene: 8. The germline gives CDR1 MGHRA, CDR2 YSYEKL. This CDR3 contains 16 residues. DNA of the CDR3: TGCGCCAGCAGCCCTCGGGACAGCCGCACCTACAATGAGCAGTTCTTC. Its protein product is CASSPRDSRTYNEQFF.

This clone was seen a few times. The chain employs TRBV7-6 and TRBJ2-5, with 9 bases aligning to TRBD2. CDR3 size: 18 residues. The V gene end was trimmed by 5 bases and the J gene end by 3 bases; junction bases not matched to a gene: 16. Germline V lookup: CDR1 SGHVS, CDR2 FNYEAQ. The CDR3 loop is CASSRSLSGRIGKETQYF. In DNA form, the CDR3 reads TGTGCCAGCAGCCGGTCTTTAAGCGGGAGGATCGGGAAAGAGACCCAGTACTTC.

The gene calls are TRBV18 and TRBJ1-1; a weak D match, TRBD1 (5 bases). Trimming cost V 2 bases and J 5 bases, with 12 bases left between them. From germline, CDR1 is KGHSH and CDR2 LQKENI. This CDR3 has 14 amino acids. The CDR3 coding sequence is TGTGCCAGCTCACCATGGGGCAGGGATACTGAAGCTTTCTTT. It specifies CASSPWGRDTEAFF.

This clone was seen ten or more times. The CDR3 region is CASSFTVTQIPYNEKLFF. CDR3 bases: TGTGCCAGCAGCTTTACCGTGACACAAATACCCTATAATGAAAAACTGTTTTTT. V is TRBV7-6 and J is TRBJ1-4; D unclear. Deletions cut 3 bases from V and 4 bases from J, with 21 bases between. There are 18 residues in the CDR3. Per the germline V gene, CDR1 is SGHVS and CDR2 is FNYEAQ.

This chain uses TRBV11-3 with TRBJ2-1; maybe TRBD1 (6 bases). The CDR3 is made up of 16 amino acids. Between the trimmed V and J ends, which lost 5 bases and 0 bases, there was a span of 14 bases. Per germline, CDR1 SGHNT and CDR2 YENEEA. CDR3 loop: CASSPGDTSSYNEQFF. The CDR3 coding sequence is TGTGCCAGCAGCCCCGGGGACACGAGCTCCTACAATGAGCAGTTCTTC.

The V call is TRBV19, the J call TRBJ2-7; D ambiguous. Germline V gives CDR1 LNHDA, CDR2 SQIVND (reference sequence). The CDR3 has 14 residues. V lost 6 bases and J 6 bases, leaving 18 bases between the germline ends. The DNA for the CDR3 is TGTGCCAGTAGCGACATAACAATTACCCTCGAGCAGTACTTC. Residues: CASSDITITLEQYF.

With regard to this clone: This sample also contains other DNA sequences that code for the same CDR3. The gene calls are TRBV5-1 and TRBJ1-2; TRBD1 matches 8 bases. V lost 4 bases to trimming and J lost 0 bases; unmatched junction nucleotides: 5. The CDR3 runs to 15 residues. Germline CDR1 and CDR2: SGHRS and YFSETQ. DNA for the CDR3: TGCGCCAGCAGCCGAGACAGGGGTTCTAACTATGGCTACACCTTC. Protein product: CASSRDRGSNYGYTF.

The chain links TRBV7-2 to TRBJ2-2; D may be TRBD2 (5 bases). Germline loops: CDR1 SGHTA, CDR2 FQGNSA. Deletions cut 5 bases from V and 1 base from J, with 11 bases between. The CDR3 sequence is 15 residues long. The CDR3 region is CASSPRGLNTGELFF. CDR3 bases: TGTGCCAGCAGCCCGCGAGGGTTGAACACCGGGGAGCTGTTTTTT.

This clone occurred a few times. The same CDR3 is also encoded by other DNA sequences in this sample. The CDR3 is CASSPSGTDTQYF. The CDR3 bases are TGTGCCAGCAGCCCTTCAGGCACAGATACGCAGTATTTT. The rearrangement joins TRBV3-1 (or the pseudogene TRBV3-2) to TRBJ2-3; D uncertain. V lost 4 bases and J lost 1, with 6 bases in between. This CDR3 spans 13 amino acids. Germline CDR1 LGHDT, CDR2 YNNKEL (reference sequence).

This chain uses TRBV4-2 with TRBJ1-2; 9 nucleotides agree with TRBD1. Germline V gene lookup returns CDR1 LGHNA and CDR2 YNFKEQ. This CDR3 has 13 residues. The CDR3 sequence: CGSGQGLEDGYTF. Written as DNA, the CDR3 is TGTGGAAGCGGACAGGGGCTTGAGGATGGCTACACCTTC.

In DNA form, the CDR3 reads TGTGCCAGCAGCAAAGGTAGGGGAGGCATCGGCTACACCTTC. Its protein product is CASSKGRGGIGYTF. The rearrangement uses TRBV21-1 and TRBJ1-2. TRBV21-1 is listed as a pseudogene. The CDR3 contains 14 residues.

The chain's CDR3 is CASRFKTSGGFQNEQFF. CDR3 DNA sequence: TGTGCCAGCAGGTTCAAGACTAGCGGGGGGTTCCAAAATGAGCAGTTCTTC. The chain joins TRBV7-2 to TRBJ2-1; 13 bases align to TRBD2. Germline loops: CDR1 SGHTA, CDR2 FQGNSA. V lost 6 bases and J lost 7; bases outside the gene matches: 12. This CDR3 spans 17 amino acids.

V usage is TRBV11-2 and J usage is TRBJ2-7; TRBD1 matches 7 bases. This CDR3 has 13 amino acids. V was pared by 3 bases and J by 4 bases, with 3 bases of the junction left unmatched. Per the germline V gene, CDR1 is SGHAT and CDR2 is FQNNGV. CDR3 loop: CASSLGQSYEQYF. The CDR3 bases are TGTGCCAGCAGCTTGGGACAGTCGTACGAGCAGTACTTC.

The chain couples TRBV28 to TRBJ1-3; D gene unclear. V lost 7 bases and J 3 bases, leaving 19 bases between the germline ends. Germline V CDR1 and CDR2: MDHEN, SYDVKM. The CDR3 contains 16 residues. CDR3 nucleotide sequence: TGTGCCAGCATCCAACTCCGGGAAGCGGGTGGAAACACCATATATTTT. As protein: CASIQLREAGGNTIYF.

J is TRBJ2-1 and V is TRBV3-1 (or the pseudogene TRBV3-2); D ambiguous. The CDR3 is 15 residues long. V was trimmed by 0 bases and J by 2 bases, leaving 8 bases between them. CDR1 and CDR2 (germline): LGHDT, YNNKEL (reference sequence). CDR3 in DNA: TGTGCCAGCAGCCAAGATTCCCTAGCCTACAATGAGCAGTTCTTC. Translated: CASSQDSLAYNEQFF.

The chain is built from TRBV2 and TRBJ2-7, with 13 bases fitting TRBD2. The germline gives CDR1 SNHLY, CDR2 FYNNEI. The junction had 4 bases not matched to a gene; V was cut back by 2 bases and J by 3 bases. The CDR3 consists of 16 residues. As DNA, the CDR3 is TGTGCCAGCAGTGAACCCGGGACTAGCGGGAACTACGAGCAGTACTTC. Protein sequence: CASSEPGTSGNYEQYF.